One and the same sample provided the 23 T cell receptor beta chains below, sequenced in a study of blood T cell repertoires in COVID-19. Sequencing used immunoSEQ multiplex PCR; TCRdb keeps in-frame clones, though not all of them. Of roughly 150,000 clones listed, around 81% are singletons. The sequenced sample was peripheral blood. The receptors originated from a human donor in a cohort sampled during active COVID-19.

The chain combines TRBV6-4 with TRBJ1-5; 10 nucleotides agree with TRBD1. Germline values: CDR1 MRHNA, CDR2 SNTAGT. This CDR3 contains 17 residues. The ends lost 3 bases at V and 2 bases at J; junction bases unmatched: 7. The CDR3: CASSDPGQGSGNQPQHF. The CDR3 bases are TGTGCCAGCAGTGATCCGGGACAGGGGTCTGGCAATCAGCCCCAGCATTTT.

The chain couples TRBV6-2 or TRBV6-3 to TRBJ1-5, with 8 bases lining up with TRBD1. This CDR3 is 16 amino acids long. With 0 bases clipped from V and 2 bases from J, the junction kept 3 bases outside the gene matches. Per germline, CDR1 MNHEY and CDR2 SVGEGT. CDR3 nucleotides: TGTGCCAGCAGTTACTCCGGGACAGGCGGCAATCAGCCCCAGCATTTT. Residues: CASSYSGTGGNQPQHF.

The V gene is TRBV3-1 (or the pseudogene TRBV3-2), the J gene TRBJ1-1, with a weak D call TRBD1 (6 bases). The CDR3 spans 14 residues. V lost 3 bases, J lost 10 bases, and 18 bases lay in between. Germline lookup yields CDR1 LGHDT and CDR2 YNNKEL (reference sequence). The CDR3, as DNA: TGTGCCAGCAGCCAGGACACAGGGTCTGTCGGAGCTTTCTTT. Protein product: CASSQDTGSVGAFF.

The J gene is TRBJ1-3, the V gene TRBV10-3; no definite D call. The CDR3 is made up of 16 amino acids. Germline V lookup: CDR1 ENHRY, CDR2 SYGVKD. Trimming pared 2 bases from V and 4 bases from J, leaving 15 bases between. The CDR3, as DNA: TGTGCCATCAGTGAGGTGGACTTGCCGGAAGGAAACACCATATATTTT. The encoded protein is CAISEVDLPEGNTIYF.

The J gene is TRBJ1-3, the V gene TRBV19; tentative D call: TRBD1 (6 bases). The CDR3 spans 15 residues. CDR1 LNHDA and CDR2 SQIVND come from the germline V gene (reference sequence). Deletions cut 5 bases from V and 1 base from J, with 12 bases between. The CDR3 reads CASSLDSVSGNTIYF. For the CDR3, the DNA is TGTGCCAGTAGTTTGGACAGCGTGTCTGGAAACACCATATATTTT. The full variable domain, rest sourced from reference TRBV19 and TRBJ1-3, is DGGITQSPKYLFRKEGQNVTLSCEQNLNHDAMYWYRQDPGQGLRLIYYSQIVNDFQKGDIAEGYSVSREKKESFPLTVTSAQKNPTAFYLCASSLDSVSGNTIYFGEGSWLTVV.

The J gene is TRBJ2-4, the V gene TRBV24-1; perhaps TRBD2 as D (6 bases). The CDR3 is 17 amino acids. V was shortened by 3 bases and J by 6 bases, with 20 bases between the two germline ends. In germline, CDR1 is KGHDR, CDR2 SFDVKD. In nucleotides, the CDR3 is TGTGCCACCAGTGATCTGTCTGGCGGGGATCCCAGAAACATTCAGTACTTC. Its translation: CATSDLSGGDPRNIQYF.

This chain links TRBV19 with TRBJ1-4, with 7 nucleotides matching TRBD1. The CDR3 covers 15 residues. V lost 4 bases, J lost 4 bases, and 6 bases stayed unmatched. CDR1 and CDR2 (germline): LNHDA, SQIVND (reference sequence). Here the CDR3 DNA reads TGTGCCAGTAGTAGGGGACAGAGGCTTAATGAAAAACTGTTTTTT. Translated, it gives CASSRGQRLNEKLFF.

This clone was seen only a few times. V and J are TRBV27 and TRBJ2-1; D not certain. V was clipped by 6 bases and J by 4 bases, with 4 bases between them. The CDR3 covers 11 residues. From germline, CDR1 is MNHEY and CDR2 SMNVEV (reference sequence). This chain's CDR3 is CASSEYNEQFF. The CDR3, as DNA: TGTGCCAGCAGCGAGTACAATGAGCAGTTCTTC.

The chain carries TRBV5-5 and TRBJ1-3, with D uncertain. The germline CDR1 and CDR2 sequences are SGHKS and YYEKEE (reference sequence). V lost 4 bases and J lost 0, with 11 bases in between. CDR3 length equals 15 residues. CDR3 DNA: TGTGCCAGCAGCCTCTGGGCGTCCTCTGGAAACACCATATATTTT. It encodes CASSLWASSGNTIYF. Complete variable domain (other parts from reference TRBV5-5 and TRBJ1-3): DAGVTQSPTHLIKTRGQQVTLRCSPISGHKSVSWYQQVLGQGPQFIFQYYEKEERGRGNFPDRFSARQFPNYSSELNVNALLLGDSALYLCASSLWASSGNTIYFGEGSWLTVV.

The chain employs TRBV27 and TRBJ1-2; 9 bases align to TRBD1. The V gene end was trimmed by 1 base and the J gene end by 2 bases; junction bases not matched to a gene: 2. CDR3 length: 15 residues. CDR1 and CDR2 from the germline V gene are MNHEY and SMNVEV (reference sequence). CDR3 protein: CASSLLGQGNYGYTF. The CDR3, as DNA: TGTGCCAGCAGTTTATTGGGACAGGGAAACTATGGCTACACCTTC.

CDR3 amino acids: CASSATGGPDGYTF. CDR3 DNA sequence: TGTGCCAGCAGCGCCACAGGGGGTCCCGATGGCTACACCTTC. This sequence joins TRBV7-8 and TRBJ1-2, with TRBD1 identical over 8 bases. Germline CDR1 SGHVS, CDR2 FQNEAQ. CDR3 length equals 14 residues. J lost 6 bases, V lost 5 bases, and 8 bases had no gene match. Looking up the rest from reference TRBV7-8 and TRBJ1-2 gives the full variable domain: GAGVSQSPRYKVAKRGQDVALRCDPISGHVSLFWYQQALGQGPEFLTYFQNEAQLDKSGLPSDRFFAERPEGSVSTLKIQRTQQEDSAVYLCASSATGGPDGYTFGSGTRLTVV.

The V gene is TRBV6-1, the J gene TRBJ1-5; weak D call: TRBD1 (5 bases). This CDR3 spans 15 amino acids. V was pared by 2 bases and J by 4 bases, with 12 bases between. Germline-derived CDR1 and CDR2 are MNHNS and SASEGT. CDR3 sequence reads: CASSENGAGNQPQHF. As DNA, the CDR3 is TGTGCCAGCAGTGAAAATGGGGCAGGGAATCAGCCCCAGCATTTT.

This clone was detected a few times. The CDR3 DNA sequence: TGTGCCAGCAGCCCTAATCCGGGTACGGCCGGGGAGCTGTTTTTT. Its protein product is CASSPNPGTAGELFF. V is TRBV5-4 and J is TRBJ2-2, with D unresolved. V gave up 4 bases and J gave up 6 bases, with 16 bases separating them. The CDR3 is 15 amino acids. Germline V gene sequence: CDR1 SGHNT, CDR2 YYREEE (reference sequence).

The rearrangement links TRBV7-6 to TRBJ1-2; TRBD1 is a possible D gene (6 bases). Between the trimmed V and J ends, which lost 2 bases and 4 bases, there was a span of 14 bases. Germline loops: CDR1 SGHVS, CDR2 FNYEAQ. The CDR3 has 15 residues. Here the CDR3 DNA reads TGTGCCAGCAGCTTAATCGCAGGGGCAGGCTATGGCTACACCTTC. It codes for CASSLIAGAGYGYTF.

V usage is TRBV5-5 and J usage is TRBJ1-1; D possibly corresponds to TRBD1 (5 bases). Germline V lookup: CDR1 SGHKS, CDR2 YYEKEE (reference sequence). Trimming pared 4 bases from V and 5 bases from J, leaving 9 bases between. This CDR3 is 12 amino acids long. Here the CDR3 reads CASSTGGTEAFF. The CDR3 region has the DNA TGTGCCAGCAGCACGGGGGGAACTGAAGCTTTCTTT.

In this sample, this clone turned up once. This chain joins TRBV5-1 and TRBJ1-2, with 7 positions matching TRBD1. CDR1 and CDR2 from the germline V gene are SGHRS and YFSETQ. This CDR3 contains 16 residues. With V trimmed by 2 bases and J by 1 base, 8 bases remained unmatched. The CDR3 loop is CASSFTTGQINYGYTF. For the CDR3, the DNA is TGCGCCAGCAGCTTTACGACAGGGCAGATTAACTATGGCTACACCTTC.

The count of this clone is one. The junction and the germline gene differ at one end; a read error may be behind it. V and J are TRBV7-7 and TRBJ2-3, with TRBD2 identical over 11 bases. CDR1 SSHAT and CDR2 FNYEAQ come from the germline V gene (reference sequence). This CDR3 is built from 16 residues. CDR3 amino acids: CASSLGLAGGSLPQYF. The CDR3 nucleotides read TGTGCTAGCAGCTTAGGGCTAGCGGGGGGCTCACTCCCGCAGTATTTT.

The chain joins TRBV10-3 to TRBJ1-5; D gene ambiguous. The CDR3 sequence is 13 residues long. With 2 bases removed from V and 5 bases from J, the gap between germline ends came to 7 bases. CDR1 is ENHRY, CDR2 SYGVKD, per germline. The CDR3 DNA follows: TGTGCCATCAGTGAGCACGGTGATCAGCCCCAGCATTTT. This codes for CAISEHGDQPQHF.

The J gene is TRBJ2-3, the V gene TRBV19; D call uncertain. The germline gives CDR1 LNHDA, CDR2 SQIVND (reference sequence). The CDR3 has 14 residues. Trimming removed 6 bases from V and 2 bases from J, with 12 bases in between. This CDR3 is CASSLERITDTQYF. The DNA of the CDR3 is TGTGCCAGTAGCCTGGAGAGAATCACAGATACGCAGTATTTT.

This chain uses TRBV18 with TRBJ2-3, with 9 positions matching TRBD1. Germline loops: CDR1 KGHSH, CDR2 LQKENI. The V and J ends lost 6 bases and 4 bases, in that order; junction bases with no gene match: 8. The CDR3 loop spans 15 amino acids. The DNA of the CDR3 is TGTGCCAGCTCGCGGGACAGGGCGAGCCCAGATACGCAGTATTTT. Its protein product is CASSRDRASPDTQYF.

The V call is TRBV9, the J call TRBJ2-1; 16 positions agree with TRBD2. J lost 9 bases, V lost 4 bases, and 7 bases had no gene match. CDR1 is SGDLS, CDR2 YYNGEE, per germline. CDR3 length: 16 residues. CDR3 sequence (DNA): TGTGCCAGCAGCCTCGGGACTAGCGGGGGGGAGAGTGAGCAGTTCTTC. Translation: CASSLGTSGGESEQFF.

CDR3 sequence reads: CSARGGLGYTF. The CDR3 bases are TGCAGTGCTAGGGGGGGGCTAGGCTACACCTTC. This chain joins TRBV20-1 and TRBJ1-2; perhaps TRBD1 as D (6 bases). Looked up from germline, CDR1 is DFQATT and CDR2 is SNEGSKA (reference sequence). The CDR3 runs to 11 residues. Trimming took 3 bases from V and 8 from J, leaving 10 bases between them.

CDR3 residues: CASSPGTGRAADTQYF. The CDR3 bases are TGTGCCAGCAGCCCTGGGACAGGGAGGGCTGCAGATACGCAGTATTTT. This chain connects TRBV7-9 to TRBJ2-3; 9 bases agree with TRBD1. Looked up from germline, CDR1 is SEHNR and CDR2 is FQNEAQ (reference sequence). This CDR3 contains 16 residues. The ends lost 5 bases at V and 4 bases at J; junction bases unmatched: 10.